This TCR beta chain is drawn from a study of blood T cell repertoires in COVID-19 (dated by TCRdb to about 2020). Regarding the research as a whole: Collaborator samples came from the United States, Italy and Spain and covered acute and convalescent phases of COVID-19. The repertoires were made available in a free public database intended to serve as a resource for research on the immune response to SARS-CoV-2. The prospective study material was composed of cDNA or gDNA derived from T cells, B-cell-depleted T cells, or PBMCs. Nearly every sample came with metadata listing a de-identified subject ID, COVID-19 status, age in years and sex. The samples were drawn from two sources: the first 160 participants of the ongoing ImmuneRACE study, and 1,254 subjects contributed by 6 global collaborators. Where HLA class I and class II types were available, the types were taken from metadata supplied by the sample provider, not from assay-based typing. Subjects who had been exposed to COVID-19, were actively infected with it, or had recovered from it provided the deeply sampled blood TCRbeta repertoires that made up the dataset. The research as a whole found: The amount of clinical and demographic metadata varied by source and participant and was provided uncurated.

V sheds 1 base and J sheds 3 bases, leaving 10 bases between their ends. From the germline V gene, CDR1 is SGHAT and CDR2 is FQNNGV. The CDR3 runs 15 amino acids, cysteine and phenylalanine included. Only CDR3 DNA remains: 45 bases, in frame from the first base. Collaborating institutions collected whole blood in K2EDTA tubes following their own protocols. For TCRbeta analysis, collaborator samples were shipped as frozen whole blood, as isolated PBMCs, or as DNA extracted from either sample type. Notes on this clone: It has no known antigen specificity. Base quality data are lacking; no much larger clone is found one base away.

TCRbeta CDR3 regions were amplified from genomic DNA by means of the immunoSEQ Assay, a bias-controlled multiplex PCR. The study's processing was this. The number of nucleated cells in each sample was estimated by amplification of reference gene primers within the assay. To quantify the absolute abundance of each unique TCRbeta CDR3 rearrangement, sequence reads were collapsed and filtered. For each sample, productive Simpson clonality was calculated by taking the square root of Simpson's diversity index across productive rearrangements. Sourced from immuneACCESS, this table was stored by TCRdb with only in-frame sequences that have V and J called. A share of the clones is absent; for the studies checked, an unresolved V gene accounts for under half, and the remainder has no known explanation. V, J and clone size derive from that table, while D and trimming were established from the DNA sequence. This sample comprises 150,000 to 200,000 clones, roughly 70% of them detected only once. The ten largest make up about 3% of the sample.

The chain was built from TRBV11-2 and TRBJ1-5; a tentative D call is TRBD1 (6 bases match). The TCR originated in a woman older than 75 with acute or convalescent COVID-19. The specimen sequenced was peripheral blood. The CDR3 in this case is CASSLGGGPNQPQHF. The sequenced DNA is TGTGCCAGCAGCTTAGGCGGGGGCCCCAATCAGCCCCAGCATTTT.